Listed here are 24 T cell receptor beta chains from one sample, sequenced in a study of T-cell reconstitution after alpha-beta-depleted transplantation in children. Unique molecular identifiers were incorporated when the TCRbeta library was constructed. MiXCR was run by TCRdb on the PCR reads, yielding one entry per CDR3 protein. The repertoire consists of around 400,000 distinct CDR3 sequences, with 20% occurring once and the leading ten covering 3.8%. The specimen comprised PBMCs from the stem cell graft donor, sampled from the stem cell graft. These receptors came from a human donor who donated a stem cell graft to a child with acute myeloid leukemia.

The chain recombines TRBV20-1 with TRBJ2-3; TRBD2 matches 9 bases. Germline assignment: CDR1 DFQATT and CDR2 SNEGSKA (reference sequence). Trimming cost V 7 bases and J 4 bases; bases outside gene matches: 12. The CDR3 spans 15 residues. Written as DNA, the CDR3 is TGCAGTGTGACTCTAGCGGGAAGGGGCCCAGATACGCAGTATTTT. Residues: CSVTLAGRGPDTQYF.

This clonotype was detected a few times. This chain links TRBV28 with TRBJ2-1; no clear D. The V and J ends lost 2 bases and 2 bases respectively, with 7 bases between them. The CDR3 length is 14 residues. The V gene's germline CDR1 is MDHEN and CDR2 SYDVKM. The CDR3 loop reads CASSLITPYNEQFF. CDR3 coding DNA: TGTGCCAGCAGTTTAATAACCCCCTACAATGAGCAGTTCTTC.

This clonotype was seen many times. CDR3 coding DNA: TGTGCCAGCAGCCCCCTTAGGACTGAAGCTTTCTTT. It yields the protein CASSPLRTEAFF. The chain is built from TRBV7-9 and TRBJ1-1; D ambiguous. The CDR3 contains 12 residues. Looked up from germline, CDR1 is SEHNR and CDR2 is FQNEAQ (reference sequence). Trimming cost V 5 bases and J 5 bases, with 9 bases left between them.

The rearrangement uses TRBV12-3 or TRBV12-4 and TRBJ2-2; D is possibly TRBD2 (6 bases). The germline V and J ends were trimmed by 7 bases and 3 bases, with 15 bases remaining between them. The CDR3 totals 15 residues. The CDR3: CASIPPGDHTGELFF. In DNA form, the CDR3 reads TGTGCCAGCATCCCCCCGGGGGACCACACCGGGGAGCTGTTTTTT.

Many counts were recorded for this clonotype. The chain is built from TRBV12-3 or TRBV12-4 and TRBJ1-2, with TRBD1 identical over 8 bases. This CDR3 region has 13 residues. Germline trimming cut 3 bases from V and 8 bases from J; bases unmatched to any gene: 5. This chain's CDR3 is CASSLRTGNGYTF. CDR3 DNA: TGTGCCAGCAGTTTGAGGACAGGGAACGGCTACACCTTC.

Many counts were recorded for this clonotype. V usage is TRBV12-3 or TRBV12-4 and J usage is TRBJ2-7; D uncertain. V was cut by 2 bases and J by 9 bases, with 14 bases left in between. The CDR3 consists of 13 residues. The CDR3 region is CASSLTRRAGQYF. The CDR3 nucleotides are TGTGCCAGCAGTTTAACTCGGCGTGCAGGGCAGTACTTC.

This clonotype has a count of ten or more. The V call is TRBV7-3, the J call TRBJ2-3; 9 bases line up with TRBD2. The V gene end was trimmed by 5 bases and the J gene end by 0 bases; junction bases not matched to a gene: 6. Germline V lookup: CDR1 SGHTA, CDR2 FQGTGA. This CDR3 spans 16 amino acids. The CDR3: CASSPTSGTSTDTQYF. CDR3 bases: TGTGCCAGCAGCCCGACTAGCGGAACTAGCACAGATACGCAGTATTTT. Full variable domain (outside the CDR3, taken from reference TRBV7-3 and TRBJ2-3): GAGVSQTPSNKVTEKGKYVELRCDPISGHTALYWYRQSLGQGPEFLIYFQGTGAADDSGLPNDRFFAVRPEGSVSTLKIQRTERGDSAVYLCASSPTSGTSTDTQYFGPGTRLTVL.

This clonotype has only a few counts. The chain joins TRBV12-3 or TRBV12-4 to TRBJ1-1, with D uncertain. Trimming took off 2 bases at V and 1 base at J, with 8 bases between the two ends. The length of the CDR3 is 14 residues. The CDR3 loop reads CASSLFDENTEAFF. Written as DNA, the CDR3 is TGTGCCAGCAGTTTATTTGATGAGAACACTGAAGCTTTCTTT.

The chain recombines TRBV6-1 with TRBJ2-2; D may match TRBD1 or TRBD2 (5 bases each). V shed 6 bases and J shed 2 bases, with 10 bases lying between them. The length of the CDR3 is 14 residues. Germline V gives CDR1 MNHNS, CDR2 SASEGT. The CDR3 here is CASRPGPNTGELFF. The DNA of the CDR3 is TGTGCCAGCAGACCGGGACCTAACACCGGGGAGCTGTTTTTT.

This clonotype was counted a few times. This chain joins TRBV5-1 and TRBJ2-2; D perhaps matches TRBD1 (6 bases). The V gene's germline CDR1 is SGHRS and CDR2 YFSETQ. Trimming left V 1 base short and J 5 bases short, with 12 bases between. This CDR3 region has 15 residues. The CDR3 region is CASSLQGHRTGELFF. The CDR3 bases are TGCGCCAGCAGCTTGCAGGGACATAGAACCGGGGAGCTGTTTTTT.

This clonotype showed up just a few times. J is TRBJ2-7 and V is TRBV7-2; a weak D match, TRBD2 (6 bases). CDR3 length: 15 amino acids. Germline assignment: CDR1 SGHTA and CDR2 FQGNSA. V was pared by 0 bases and J by 2 bases, with 11 bases between. CDR3: CASSLAGGATYEQYF. As DNA, the CDR3 is TGTGCCAGCAGCTTAGCGGGCGGGGCAACCTACGAGCAGTACTTC.

The genes are TRBV9 and TRBJ2-3, with D possibly being TRBD2 (6 bases). V shed 2 bases and J shed 2 bases, with 15 bases lying between them. The germline V gene encodes CDR1 SGDLS and CDR2 YYNGEE. The CDR3 sequence is 16 residues long. The CDR3 loop reads CASSVQTSPPTDTQYF. CDR3 DNA sequence: TGTGCCAGCAGCGTGCAGACTAGTCCCCCCACAGATACGCAGTATTTT.

This rearrangement joins TRBV5-5 to TRBJ2-7, with 13 positions matching TRBD2. CDR3 length: 16 residues. The V segment lost 4 bases and the J segment 2 bases; nucleotides outside the gene matches: 6. Germline-derived CDR1 and CDR2 are SGHKS and YYEKEE (reference sequence). CDR3 in DNA: TGTGCCAGCAGCGTGGGACTAGCGGGGCTAACCTACGAGCAGTACTTC. It encodes CASSVGLAGLTYEQYF.

In this sample, this clonotype turned up a few times. The gene calls are TRBV15 and TRBJ2-3; 11 bases agree with TRBD2. This CDR3 is built from 18 residues. Germline V lookup: CDR1 LNHNV, CDR2 YYDKDF (reference sequence). Germline trimming cut 3 bases from V and 2 bases from J; bases unmatched to any gene: 10. CDR3 sequence: CATSRTIAGGDLTDTQYF. The CDR3 DNA is TGTGCCACCAGCAGGACCATAGCGGGAGGGGACCTCACAGATACGCAGTATTTT.

This clonotype has a handful of counts. The chain combines TRBV5-1 with TRBJ2-2, with 7 nucleotides matching TRBD1. The CDR3 runs to 15 residues. V trimming: 4 bases; J trimming: 1 base; junction bases outside the gene matches: 4. The germline CDR1 and CDR2 sequences are SGHRS and YFSETQ. The CDR3 loop is CASSVTGKNTGELFF. The CDR3, as DNA: TGCGCCAGCAGCGTGACAGGGAAGAACACCGGGGAGCTGTTTTTT.

V and J are TRBV20-1 and TRBJ1-5; the D is unclear. The CDR3 has 13 amino acids. The germline gives CDR1 DFQATT, CDR2 SNEGSKA (reference sequence). Trimming pared 3 bases from V and 5 bases from J, leaving 11 bases between. This chain's CDR3 is CSASAQVDQPQHF. The CDR3 DNA reads TGCAGTGCTAGCGCCCAAGTCGATCAGCCCCAGCATTTT.

In this sample, this clonotype turned up a few times. The V call is TRBV5-1, the J call TRBJ2-1, with D perhaps TRBD1 (6 bases). The V end lost 1 base, the J end lost 8 bases, and 13 bases lay between the germline ends. The CDR3 extends over 14 amino acids. The germline CDR1 and CDR2 sequences are SGHRS and YFSETQ. CDR3: CASSLRDTSHEQFF. The CDR3 nucleotides are TGCGCCAGCAGCTTGAGGGACACTTCCCATGAGCAGTTCTTC.

The chain employs TRBV25-1 and TRBJ2-3; no clear D. Trimming shortened V by 8 bases and J by 6 bases, and 21 bases separated the two germline ends. Germline CDR1 is MGHDK and CDR2 is SYGVNS. The CDR3 spans 15 residues. The CDR3 is CASGVCWDGPDTQYF. CDR3 DNA: TGTGCCAGCGGGGTCTGCTGGGATGGCCCGGATACGCAGTATTTT.

This clonotype was counted a few times. J is TRBJ2-6 and V is TRBV27; possibly TRBD1 or TRBD2 for D (7 bases each). The CDR3 covers 17 residues. Deletions cut 6 bases from V and 0 bases from J, with 15 bases between. Germline lookup yields CDR1 MNHEY and CDR2 SMNVEV (reference sequence). The CDR3 spells CASSPRGGSSGANVLTF. In DNA form, the CDR3 reads TGTGCCAGCAGCCCCAGGGGGGGTTCCTCTGGGGCCAACGTCCTGACTTTC.

This chain joins TRBV6-6 and TRBJ1-5, with D unresolved. The germline gives CDR1 MNHNY, CDR2 SVGAGI (reference sequence). The CDR3 has 13 amino acids. V was clipped by 2 bases and J by 4 bases, with 6 bases between them. The chain's CDR3 is CASSYVVNQPQHF. In DNA, the CDR3 is TGTGCCAGCAGTTACGTAGTTAATCAGCCCCAGCATTTT.

The rearrangement links TRBV5-6 to TRBJ2-7; maybe TRBD2 (5 bases). V lost 4 bases to trimming and J lost 0 bases, with 11 bases between them. Germline V gives CDR1 SGHDT, CDR2 YYEEEE. The CDR3 runs to 14 residues. The CDR3 coding sequence is TGTGCCAGCAGCAACGCCGGGAACTCCTACGAGCAGTACTTC. It yields the protein CASSNAGNSYEQYF.

Concerning this clonotype itself: A much larger clone sits a single nucleotide away, making a read error possible. This chain uses TRBV10-3 with TRBJ2-7; D is perhaps TRBD1 or TRBD2 (6 bases each). The CDR3 runs to 15 residues. Germline CDR1 reads ENHRY; CDR2 reads SYGVKD. CDR3 coding DNA: TGTGCCATCAGCGTTGGGGGGCAGGGGTCGTACGATCAGTACTTC. Encoded protein: CAISVGGQGSYDQYF.

The CDR3 nucleotides are TGTGCCAGCAGCCGCGGACAGGGCTCCTACAATGAGCAGTTCTTC. The encoded protein is CASSRGQGSYNEQFF. The chain has TRBV12-3 or TRBV12-4 and TRBJ2-1; 8 nucleotides align to TRBD1. The V gene end was trimmed by 6 bases and the J gene end by 0 bases; junction bases not matched to a gene: 4. The CDR3 is made up of 15 amino acids.

This clonotype was seen only a few times. The rearrangement uses TRBV10-3 and TRBJ2-5; no clear D gene. Germline V gene data show CDR1 as ENHRY and CDR2 as SYGVKD. CDR3 length equals 14 residues. Trimming cost V 0 bases and J 4 bases, with 9 bases left between them. CDR3 DNA sequence: TGTGCCATCAGTGAGTCGGACCTCCGAGAGACCCAGTACTTC. It yields the protein CAISESDLRETQYF.